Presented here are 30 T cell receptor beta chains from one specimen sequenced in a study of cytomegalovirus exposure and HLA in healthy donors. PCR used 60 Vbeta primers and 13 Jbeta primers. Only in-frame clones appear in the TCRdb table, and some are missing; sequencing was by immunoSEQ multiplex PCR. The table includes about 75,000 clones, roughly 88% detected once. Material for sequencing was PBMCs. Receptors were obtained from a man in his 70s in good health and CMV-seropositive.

The CDR3 loop is CAITSLAGGDTQYF. CDR3 in DNA: TGTGCCATCACATCCCTAGCGGGGGGAGATACGCAGTATTTT. V is TRBV10-3 and J is TRBJ2-3; 11 bases are a match to TRBD2. In germline, CDR1 is ENHRY, CDR2 SYGVKD. Trimming at V came to 7 bases and at J to 5 bases, leaving 5 bases not matched to a gene. The CDR3 sequence is 14 residues long.

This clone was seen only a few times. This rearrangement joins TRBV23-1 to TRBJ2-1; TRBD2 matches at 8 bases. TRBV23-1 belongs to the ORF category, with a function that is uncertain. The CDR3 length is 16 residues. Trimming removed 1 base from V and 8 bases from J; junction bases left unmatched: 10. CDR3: CASSQLPGLVKHEQFF. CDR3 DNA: TGCGCCAGCAGTCAATTACCGGGACTAGTTAAACATGAGCAGTTCTTC.

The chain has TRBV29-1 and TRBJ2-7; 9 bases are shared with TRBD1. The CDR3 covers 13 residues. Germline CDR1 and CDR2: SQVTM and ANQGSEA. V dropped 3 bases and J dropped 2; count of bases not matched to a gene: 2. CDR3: CSVEDRGTYEQYF. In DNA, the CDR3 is TGCAGCGTTGAGGACAGGGGAACCTACGAGCAGTACTTC.

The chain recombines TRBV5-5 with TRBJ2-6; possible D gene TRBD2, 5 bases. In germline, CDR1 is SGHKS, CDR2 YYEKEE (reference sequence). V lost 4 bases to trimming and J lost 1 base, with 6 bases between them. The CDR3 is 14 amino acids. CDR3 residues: CASSRESGANVLTF. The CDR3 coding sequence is TGTGCCAGCAGCCGGGAATCTGGGGCCAACGTCCTGACTTTC.

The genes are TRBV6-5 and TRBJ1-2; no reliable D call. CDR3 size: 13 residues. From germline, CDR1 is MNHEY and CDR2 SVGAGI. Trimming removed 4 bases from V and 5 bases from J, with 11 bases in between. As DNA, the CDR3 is TGTGCCAGCAGTTTAGGACTTCGATATGGCTACACCTTC. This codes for CASSLGLRYGYTF.

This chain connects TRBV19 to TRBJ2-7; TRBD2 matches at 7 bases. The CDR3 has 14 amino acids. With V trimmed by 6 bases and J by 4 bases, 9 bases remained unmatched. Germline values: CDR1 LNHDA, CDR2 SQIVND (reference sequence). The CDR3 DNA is TGTGCCAGTAGCCATAGCACGGGGGGTTACGAGCAGTACTTC. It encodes CASSHSTGGYEQYF.

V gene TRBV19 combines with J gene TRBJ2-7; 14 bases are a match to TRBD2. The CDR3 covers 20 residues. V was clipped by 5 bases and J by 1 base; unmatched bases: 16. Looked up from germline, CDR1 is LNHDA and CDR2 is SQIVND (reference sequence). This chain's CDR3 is CASSRAAMGLAGEGSYEQYF. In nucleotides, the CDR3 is TGTGCCAGTAGTCGCGCGGCCATGGGACTAGCGGGAGAGGGATCCTACGAGCAGTACTTC. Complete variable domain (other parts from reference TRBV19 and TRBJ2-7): DGGITQSPKYLFRKEGQNVTLSCEQNLNHDAMYWYRQDPGQGLRLIYYSQIVNDFQKGDIAEGYSVSREKKESFPLTVTSAQKNPTAFYLCASSRAAMGLAGEGSYEQYFGPGTRLTVT.

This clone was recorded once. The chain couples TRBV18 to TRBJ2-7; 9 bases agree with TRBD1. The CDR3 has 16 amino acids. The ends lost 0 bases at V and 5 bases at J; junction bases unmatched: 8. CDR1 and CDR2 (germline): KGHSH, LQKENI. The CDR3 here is CASSPPGQGMGHEQYF. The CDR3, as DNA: TGTGCCAGCTCACCACCGGGACAGGGTATGGGCCACGAGCAGTACTTC.

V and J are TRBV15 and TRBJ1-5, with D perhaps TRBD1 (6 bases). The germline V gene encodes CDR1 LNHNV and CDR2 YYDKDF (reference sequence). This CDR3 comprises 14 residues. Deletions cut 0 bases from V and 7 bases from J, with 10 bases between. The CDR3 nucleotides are TGTGCCACCAGCAGAGATTTGGGGGCGCAGCCCCAGCATTTT. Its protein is CATSRDLGAQPQHF.

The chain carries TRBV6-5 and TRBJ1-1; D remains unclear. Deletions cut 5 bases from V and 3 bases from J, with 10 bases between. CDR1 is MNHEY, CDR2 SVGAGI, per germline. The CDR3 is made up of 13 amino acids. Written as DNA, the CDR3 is TGTGCCAGCAGTAACCAACTCGACACTGAAGCTTTCTTT. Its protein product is CASSNQLDTEAFF.

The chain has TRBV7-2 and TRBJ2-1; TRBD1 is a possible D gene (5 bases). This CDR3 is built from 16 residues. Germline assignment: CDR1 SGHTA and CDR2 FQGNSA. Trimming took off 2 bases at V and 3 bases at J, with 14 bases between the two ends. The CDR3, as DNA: TGTGCCAGCAGCTTATCTATAGGGGAAGGCTACAATGAGCAGTTCTTC. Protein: CASSLSIGEGYNEQFF.

This CDR3 is CASSLITPPLLPPTEQYF. The CDR3, as DNA: TGTGCCAGCAGCTTAATTACCCCCCCCTTACTACCTCCTACCGAGCAGTACTTC. The J gene is TRBJ2-7, the V gene TRBV11-2; D unresolved. From germline, CDR1 is SGHAT and CDR2 FQNNGV. With 2 bases removed from V and 6 bases from J, the gap between germline ends came to 26 bases. CDR3 size: 18 residues.

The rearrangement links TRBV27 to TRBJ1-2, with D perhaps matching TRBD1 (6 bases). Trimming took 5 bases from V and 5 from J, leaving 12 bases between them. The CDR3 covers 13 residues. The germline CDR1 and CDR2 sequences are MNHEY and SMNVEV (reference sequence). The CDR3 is CASSTGGRYGYTF. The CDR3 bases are TGTGCCAGCAGTACGGGGGGCAGGTATGGCTACACCTTC.

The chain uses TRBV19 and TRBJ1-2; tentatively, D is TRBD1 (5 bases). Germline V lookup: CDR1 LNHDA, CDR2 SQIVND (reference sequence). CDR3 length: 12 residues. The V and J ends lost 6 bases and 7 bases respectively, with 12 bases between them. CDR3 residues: CASRTGPFGYTF. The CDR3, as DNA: TGTGCCAGTAGAACAGGCCCCTTTGGCTACACCTTC.

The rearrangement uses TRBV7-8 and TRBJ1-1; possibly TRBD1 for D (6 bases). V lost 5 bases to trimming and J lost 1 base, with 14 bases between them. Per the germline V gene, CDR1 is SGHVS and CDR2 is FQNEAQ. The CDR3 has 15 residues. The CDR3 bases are TGTGCCAGCAGCCCGAGGACAGCATCGAACACTGAAGCTTTCTTT. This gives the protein CASSPRTASNTEAFF.

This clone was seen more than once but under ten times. CDR3 amino acids: CASSSGTGVYEQYF. The CDR3, as DNA: TGTGCCAGCAGCTCCGGGACAGGGGTGTACGAGCAGTACTTC. The chain combines TRBV7-2 with TRBJ2-7; 10 nucleotides match TRBD1. The CDR3 covers 14 residues. J was trimmed by 4 bases and V by 4 bases; bases with no gene match: 4. From germline, CDR1 is SGHTA and CDR2 FQGNSA.

The CDR3 bases are TGTGCCAGCAGCGCCGTGGGAGCGGGAGGGCCAAAGTATTTT. Amino acid sequence: CASSAVGAGGPKYF. The chain is built from TRBV9 and TRBJ2-3; 10 bases match TRBD2. The CDR3 has 14 amino acids. V lost 3 bases, J lost 13 bases, and 11 bases stayed unmatched. The V gene's germline CDR1 is SGDLS and CDR2 YYNGEE.

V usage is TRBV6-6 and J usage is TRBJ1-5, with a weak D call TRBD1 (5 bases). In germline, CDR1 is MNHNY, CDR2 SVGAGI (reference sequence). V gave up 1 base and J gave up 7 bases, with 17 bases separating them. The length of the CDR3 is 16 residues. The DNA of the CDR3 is TGTGCCAGCAGTTACTTAGGGACTCCTGGGAAGCAGCCCCAGCATTTT. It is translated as CASSYLGTPGKQPQHF.

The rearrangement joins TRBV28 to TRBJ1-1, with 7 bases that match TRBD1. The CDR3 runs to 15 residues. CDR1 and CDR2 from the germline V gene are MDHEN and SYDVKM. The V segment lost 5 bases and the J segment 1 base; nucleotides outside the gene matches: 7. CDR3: CASSPQGTANTEAFF. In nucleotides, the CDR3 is TGTGCCAGCAGTCCCCAGGGGACAGCGAACACTGAAGCTTTCTTT.

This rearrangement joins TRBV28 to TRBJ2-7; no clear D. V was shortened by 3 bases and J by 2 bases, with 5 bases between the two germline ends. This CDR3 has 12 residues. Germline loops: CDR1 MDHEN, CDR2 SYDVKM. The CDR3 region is CASSLGTYEQYF. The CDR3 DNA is TGTGCCAGCAGTTTGGGCACCTACGAGCAGTACTTC.

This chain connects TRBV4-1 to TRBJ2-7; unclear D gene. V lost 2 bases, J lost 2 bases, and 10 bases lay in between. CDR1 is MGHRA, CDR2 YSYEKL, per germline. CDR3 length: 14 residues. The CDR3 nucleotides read TGCGCCAGCAGCCAACTCCATGGCACCTACGAGCAGTACTTC. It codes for CASSQLHGTYEQYF.

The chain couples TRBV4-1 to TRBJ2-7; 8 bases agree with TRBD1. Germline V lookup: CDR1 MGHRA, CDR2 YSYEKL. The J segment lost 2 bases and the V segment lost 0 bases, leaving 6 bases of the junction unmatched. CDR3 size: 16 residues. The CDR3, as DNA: TGCGCCAGCAGCCAAGAACCCGGACAGGGTGCCTACGAGCAGTACTTC. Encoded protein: CASSQEPGQGAYEQYF.

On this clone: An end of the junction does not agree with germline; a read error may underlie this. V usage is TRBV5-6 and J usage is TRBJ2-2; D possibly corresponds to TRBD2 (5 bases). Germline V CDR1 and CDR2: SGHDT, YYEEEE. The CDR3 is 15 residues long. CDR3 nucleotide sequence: TGTGCCAGCAGCTTGGCCGGCGGAGGCACCCGGGAGCTGTTTTTT. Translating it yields CASSLAGGGTRELFF.

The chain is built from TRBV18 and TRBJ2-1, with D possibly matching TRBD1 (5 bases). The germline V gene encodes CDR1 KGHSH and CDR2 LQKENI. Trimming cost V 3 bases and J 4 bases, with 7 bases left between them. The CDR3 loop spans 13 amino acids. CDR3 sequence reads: CASSPDIYNEQFF. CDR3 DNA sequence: TGTGCCAGCTCACCGGACATTTACAATGAGCAGTTCTTC.

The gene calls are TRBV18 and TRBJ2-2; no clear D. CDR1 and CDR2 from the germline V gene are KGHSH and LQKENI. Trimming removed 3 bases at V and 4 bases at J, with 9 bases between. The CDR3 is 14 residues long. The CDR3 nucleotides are TGTGCCAGCTCACCGCGGAAAAGCACCGGGGAGCTGTTTTTT. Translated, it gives CASSPRKSTGELFF.

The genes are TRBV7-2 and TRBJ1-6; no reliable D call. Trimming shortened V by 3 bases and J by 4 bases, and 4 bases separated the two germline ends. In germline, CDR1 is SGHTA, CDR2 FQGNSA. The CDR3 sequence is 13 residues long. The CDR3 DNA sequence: TGTGCCAGCAGCTTGCGGTATAATTCACCCCTCCACTTT. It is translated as CASSLRYNSPLHF.

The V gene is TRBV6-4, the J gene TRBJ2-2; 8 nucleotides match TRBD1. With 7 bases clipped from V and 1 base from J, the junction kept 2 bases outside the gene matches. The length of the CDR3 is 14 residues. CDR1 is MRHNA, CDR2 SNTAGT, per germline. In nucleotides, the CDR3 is TGTGCCAGCAAAACAGGGGGGAACACCGGGGAGCTGTTTTTT. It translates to CASKTGGNTGELFF.

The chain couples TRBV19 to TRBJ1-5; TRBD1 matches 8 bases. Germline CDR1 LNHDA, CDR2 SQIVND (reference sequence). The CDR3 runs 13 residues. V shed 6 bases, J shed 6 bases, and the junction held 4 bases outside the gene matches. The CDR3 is CASRRQGIQPQHF. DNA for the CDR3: TGTGCCAGTAGACGACAGGGGATTCAGCCCCAGCATTTT.

CDR3 nucleotide sequence: TGCGCCAGCACACAGGGGGCTCGAGAGACCCAGTACTTC. Protein sequence: CASTQGARETQYF. The V and J genes are TRBV10-1 and TRBJ2-5; TRBD1 agrees at 9 bases. In germline, CDR1 is WNHNN, CDR2 SYGVQD (reference sequence). V lost 7 bases to trimming and J lost 4 bases; unmatched junction nucleotides: 4. The CDR3 totals 13 residues.

The CDR3 sequence is CASSPPRETETQYF. The CDR3 DNA is TGCGCCAGCAGCCCCCCACGGGAGACAGAGACCCAGTACTTC. This chain links TRBV5-1 with TRBJ2-5; the D gene is possibly TRBD2 (6 bases). V lost 4 bases and J 4 bases, leaving 14 bases between the germline ends. The CDR3 sequence is 14 residues long. Germline V gene sequence: CDR1 SGHRS, CDR2 YFSETQ.